Presented here are 32 T cell receptor beta chains from one specimen sequenced in a study of T cells in Graves' hyperthyroidism and ophthalmopathy. Amplification of TCR beta CDR3 regions was performed using RNA transcripts as template. Initially, a first-round RT-PCR of the TCR CDR3 employed the HTBI primer set. TCRdb redid the calling of the multiplex PCR reads with MiXCR, one entry per CDR3 protein. The profile shows 250,000 to 400,000 distinct CDR3 sequences, around 13% of them singletons. Sequencing used blood. Receptors were obtained from a middle-aged woman with Graves' ophthalmopathy.

This clonotype occurred many times. The chain uses TRBV20-1 and TRBJ1-2, with unresolved D. The CDR3 extends over 12 amino acids. Trimming removed 5 bases at V and 4 bases at J, with 11 bases between. Germline-derived CDR1 and CDR2 are DFQATT and SNEGSKA (reference sequence). CDR3 protein: CSAPRPPYGYTF. CDR3 nucleotides: TGCAGTGCTCCTAGACCCCCCTATGGCTACACCTTC.

This clonotype came up a few times. The V gene is TRBV20-1, the J gene TRBJ1-2, with TRBD1 identical over 7 bases. V lost 3 bases, J lost 8 bases, and 9 bases stayed unmatched. The CDR3 sequence is 13 residues long. CDR1 and CDR2 (germline): DFQATT, SNEGSKA (reference sequence). For the CDR3, the DNA is TGCAGTGCTAGGCAGGGGGGATCCGGCGGCTACACCTTC. This codes for CSARQGGSGGYTF.

Only a few counts were recorded for this clonotype. The V gene is TRBV3-1, the J gene TRBJ2-1, with 16 bases identical to TRBD2. Looked up from germline, CDR1 is LGHDT and CDR2 is YNNKEL (reference sequence). Germline trimming cut 3 bases from V and 10 bases from J; bases unmatched to any gene: 3. This CDR3 has 15 amino acids. CDR3: CASSQGTSGGVEQFF. Written as DNA, the CDR3 is TGTGCCAGCAGCCAGGGGACTAGCGGGGGGGTAGAGCAGTTCTTC.

The chain links TRBV20-1 to TRBJ2-3; 9 nucleotides match TRBD1. J lost 3 bases, V lost 0 bases, and 4 bases had no gene match. Germline loops: CDR1 DFQATT, CDR2 SNEGSKA (reference sequence). This CDR3 comprises 15 residues. CDR3 DNA: TGCAGTGCTAGAGATTACAGGGGGCAGACAGATACGCAGTATTTT. The encoded protein is CSARDYRGQTDTQYF.

The chain's CDR3 is CAWRKRGRITGANVLTF. CDR3 coding DNA: TGTGCCTGGAGGAAGAGGGGGAGGATAACTGGGGCCAACGTCCTGACTTTC. The chain recombines TRBV30 with TRBJ2-6; D assignment may be TRBD1 or TRBD2 (6 bases each). The CDR3 spans 17 residues. Trimming cost V 3 bases and J 2 bases, with 17 bases left between them. The germline gives CDR1 GTSNPN, CDR2 SVGIG (reference sequence).

This clonotype occurred many times. The chain links TRBV27 to TRBJ1-3; 10 positions agree with TRBD1. The CDR3 covers 17 residues. CDR1 and CDR2 from the germline V gene are MNHEY and SMNVEV (reference sequence). Germline trimming cut 6 bases from V and 4 bases from J; bases unmatched to any gene: 12. CDR3 in DNA: TGTGCCAGCAGCCCGTACGGGACAGGGGCAAGAGGAAACACCATATATTTT. This translates into CASSPYGTGARGNTIYF.

This clonotype was counted at least ten times. The chain links TRBV20-1 to TRBJ1-5, with D perhaps TRBD1 (6 bases). The CDR3 extends over 17 amino acids. Germline V gene lookup returns CDR1 DFQATT and CDR2 SNEGSKA (reference sequence). The germline V and J ends were trimmed by 0 bases and 5 bases, with 20 bases remaining between them. The CDR3 nucleotides are TGCAGTGCTAGAGACCCCCCCGGTCAGGGGTACCATCAGCCCCAGCATTTT. Encoded protein: CSARDPPGQGYHQPQHF.

The gene calls are TRBV5-1 and TRBJ2-1; TRBD2 matches 12 bases. CDR1 SGHRS and CDR2 YFSETQ come from the germline V gene. The CDR3 length is 14 residues. The V segment lost 7 bases and the J segment 7 bases; nucleotides outside the gene matches: 6. The CDR3 DNA sequence: TGCGCCAGCGTAGGACTAGCGGGGTTGAATGAGCAGTTCTTC. Protein: CASVGLAGLNEQFF.

In its sample, this clonotype was seen a few times. This chain joins TRBV19 and TRBJ2-2; the D gene is possibly TRBD1 (5 bases). CDR1 and CDR2 (germline): LNHDA, SQIVND (reference sequence). V was pared by 7 bases and J by 6 bases, with 15 bases between. The CDR3 consists of 14 residues. CDR3 in amino acids: CASKLEGAPGELFF. DNA for the CDR3: TGTGCCAGTAAACTCGAAGGGGCCCCCGGGGAGCTGTTTTTT.

In its sample, this clonotype was seen many times. The chain combines TRBV6-1 with TRBJ2-2; 7 nucleotides match TRBD1. The CDR3 is 14 amino acids. V shed 10 bases, J shed 0 bases, and the junction held 5 bases outside the gene matches. Germline V gives CDR1 MNHNS, CDR2 SASEGT. Written as DNA, the CDR3 is TGTGCCACCGCCGGGACAGCGAACACCGGGGAGCTGTTTTTT. It translates to CATAGTANTGELFF.

Regarding this clonotype: A single base separates this from a much larger clone, so it may be a read error. The J gene is TRBJ2-1, the V gene TRBV9; 8 nucleotides line up with TRBD1. The CDR3 is made up of 17 amino acids. Germline V gene sequence: CDR1 SGDLS, CDR2 YYNGEE. CDR3 coding DNA: TGTGCCAGCAGCGGAAGCCAGGGGGCAGTTTTGGACAATGAGCGGTTCTTC. It encodes CASSGSQGAVLDNERFF.

This clonotype was counted at least ten times. The rearrangement uses TRBV7-8 and TRBJ1-1; D gene unclear. The germline V gene encodes CDR1 SGHVS and CDR2 FQNEAQ. This CDR3 comprises 14 residues. The V and J ends lost 7 bases and 1 base respectively, with 13 bases between them. In nucleotides, the CDR3 is TGTGCCAGCAAGGTCGGTCGGGGGAACACTGAAGCTTTCTTT. Translating it yields CASKVGRGNTEAFF. Supplemented by reference TRBV7-8 and TRBJ1-1, the full variable domain reads GAGVSQSPRYKVAKRGQDVALRCDPISGHVSLFWYQQALGQGPEFLTYFQNEAQLDKSGLPSDRFFAERPEGSVSTLKIQRTQQEDSAVYLCASKVGRGNTEAFFGQGTRLTVV.

There are a few counts of this clonotype. The V and J genes are TRBV24-1 and TRBJ1-5; D perhaps matches TRBD1 (5 bases). Trimming stripped 5 bases from V and 0 bases from J, with 16 bases between. CDR1 and CDR2 from the germline V gene are KGHDR and SFDVKD. This CDR3 has 17 amino acids. CDR3: CATSATVGHHSNQPQHF. Here the CDR3 DNA reads TGTGCCACCAGTGCTACCGTTGGACACCATAGCAATCAGCCCCAGCATTTT.

This clonotype was seen only a few times. The chain joins TRBV20-1 to TRBJ1-4; TRBD1 matches at 8 bases. The V gene end was trimmed by 0 bases and the J gene end by 1 base; junction bases not matched to a gene: 4. The length of the CDR3 is 16 residues. Germline V gives CDR1 DFQATT, CDR2 SNEGSKA (reference sequence). DNA for the CDR3: TGCAGTGCTAGAGATTTCACAGGGGGAACTAATGAAAAACTGTTTTTT. Its protein product is CSARDFTGGTNEKLFF.

This clonotype was counted at least ten times. This chain connects TRBV6-5 to TRBJ2-7; 8 positions match TRBD1. J lost 3 bases, V lost 0 bases, and 10 bases had no gene match. This CDR3 is built from 17 residues. Looked up from germline, CDR1 is MNHEY and CDR2 is SVGAGI. This CDR3 reads CASSYSQVRTGYYEQYF. The CDR3 region has the DNA TGTGCCAGCAGTTACTCCCAAGTGAGGACAGGGTACTACGAGCAGTACTTC.

In this sample, this clonotype turned up many times. The CDR3 DNA reads as TGTGCCAGCAGCTTCCTCACCCAGAACAATGAGCAGTTCTTC. As protein: CASSFLTQNNEQFF. This rearrangement joins TRBV7-2 to TRBJ2-1; D gene unclear. The germline V and J ends were trimmed by 3 bases and 5 bases, with 11 bases remaining between them. The CDR3 is made up of 14 amino acids. Looked up from germline, CDR1 is SGHTA and CDR2 is FQGNSA.

The chain joins TRBV19 to TRBJ1-5; D remains unclear. The CDR3 is 14 amino acids. Per germline, CDR1 LNHDA and CDR2 SQIVND (reference sequence). V was shortened by 3 bases and J by 4 bases, with 10 bases between the two germline ends. CDR3 protein: CASSIRTENQPQHF. DNA for the CDR3: TGTGCCAGTAGTATTAGGACGGAGAATCAGCCCCAGCATTTT.

This clonotype was counted at least ten times. The gene calls are TRBV7-9 and TRBJ1-6; tentatively, D is TRBD1 (6 bases). The CDR3 spans 14 residues. Trimming pared 4 bases from V and 6 bases from J, leaving 10 bases between. CDR1 and CDR2 (germline): SEHNR, FQNEAQ (reference sequence). The CDR3, as DNA: TGTGCCAGCAGCTCGGACAGTCGTAATTCACCCCTCCACTTT. As protein: CASSSDSRNSPLHF.

This clonotype was picked up a small number of times. The chain employs TRBV20-1 and TRBJ1-4; 9 bases are shared with TRBD1. Germline V gene data show CDR1 as DFQATT and CDR2 as SNEGSKA (reference sequence). This CDR3 comprises 16 residues. The V segment lost 8 bases and the J segment 3 bases; nucleotides outside the gene matches: 13. This chain's CDR3 is CSPKRQGVAANEKLFF. The CDR3 nucleotides read TGCAGTCCCAAACGACAGGGGGTTGCGGCTAATGAAAAACTGTTTTTT.

The V call is TRBV6-4, the J call TRBJ2-3; a weak D match, TRBD1 (5 bases). V shed 4 bases and J shed 7 bases, with 15 bases lying between them. This CDR3 has 14 amino acids. Germline V gene sequence: CDR1 MRHNA, CDR2 SNTAGT. CDR3 bases: TGTGCCAGCAGTGTTGGCAGGGATTCGAATACGCAGTATTTT. This gives the protein CASSVGRDSNTQYF.

This chain joins TRBV7-9 and TRBJ1-1; tentative D call: TRBD1 (6 bases). V was shortened by 4 bases and J by 6 bases, with 15 bases between the two germline ends. CDR1 and CDR2 from the germline V gene are SEHNR and FQNEAQ (reference sequence). The CDR3 totals 14 residues. The CDR3 DNA sequence: TGTGCCAGCAGCTCCGACCAGGGGAGCTCTGAAGCTTTCTTT. Protein: CASSSDQGSSEAFF.

A word on this clonotype: This sequence may be a read error, since a much larger clone differs from it by one base. The V gene is TRBV2, the J gene TRBJ2-3; D gene ambiguous. CDR1 is SNHLY and CDR2 is FYNNEI in the germline V gene. CDR3 length: 14 amino acids. CDR3 bases: TGTGCCAGCAGTATTGTCAGTAACACAGATACGCAGTGTTTT. It codes for CASSIVSNTDTQCF.

This clonotype was found many times. The chain employs TRBV6-1 and TRBJ1-5, with TRBD1 identical over 7 bases. CDR3 length: 14 amino acids. Germline V lookup: CDR1 MNHNS, CDR2 SASEGT. V was clipped by 8 bases and J by 3 bases; unmatched bases: 7. The CDR3 sequence: CASRDSTFNQPQHF. Here the CDR3 DNA reads TGTGCCAGCCGGGACAGCACTTTCAATCAGCCCCAGCATTTT.

This clonotype was picked up many times. J is TRBJ1-2 and V is TRBV7-9; D is unresolved. With 0 bases removed from V and 3 bases from J, the gap between germline ends came to 5 bases. This CDR3 spans 13 amino acids. The germline gives CDR1 SEHNR, CDR2 FQNEAQ (reference sequence). The CDR3 reads CASSLASYYGYTF. The CDR3 nucleotides are TGTGCCAGCAGCTTAGCTTCCTACTATGGCTACACCTTC.

This clonotype was picked up many times. The chain joins TRBV15 to TRBJ2-2; D may be TRBD1 or TRBD2 (6 bases each). Germline CDR1 reads LNHNV; CDR2 reads YYDKDF (reference sequence). Trimming stripped 1 base from V and 6 bases from J, with 12 bases between. This CDR3 comprises 15 residues. The CDR3 loop reads CATSRGGGLAGELFF. The CDR3 DNA reads TGTGCCACCAGCAGAGGAGGGGGGCTCGCCGGGGAGCTGTTTTTT.

This clonotype was seen at least ten times. The rearrangement uses TRBV2 and TRBJ1-1; weak D call: TRBD1 (6 bases). V was pared by 1 base and J by 0 bases, with 9 bases between. The CDR3 runs 15 residues. Per germline, CDR1 SNHLY and CDR2 FYNNEI. DNA of the CDR3: TGTGCCAGCAGTGAAGGACAGGCCATGAACACTGAAGCTTTCTTT. It codes for CASSEGQAMNTEAFF.

Ten or more counts support this clonotype. The chain recombines TRBV18 with TRBJ2-7; D gene uncertain. V lost 0 bases and J lost 1, with 16 bases in between. This CDR3 is built from 17 residues. Per the germline V gene, CDR1 is KGHSH and CDR2 is LQKENI. CDR3 in amino acids: CASSPPPPADSSYEQYF. CDR3 sequence (DNA): TGTGCCAGCTCACCACCGCCTCCGGCAGACTCGTCCTACGAGCAGTACTTC.

This CDR3 reads CASSQAGWTGWRETQYF. CDR3 DNA: TGTGCCAGCAGCCAAGCTGGGTGGACAGGTTGGCGGGAGACCCAGTACTTC. This sequence joins TRBV3-1 and TRBJ2-5, with 7 bases aligning to TRBD1. Germline V CDR1 and CDR2: LGHDT, YNNKEL (reference sequence). Trimming at V came to 1 base and at J to 5 bases, leaving 13 bases not matched to a gene. The length of the CDR3 is 17 residues.

The rearrangement joins TRBV27 to TRBJ2-2, with D uncertain. Germline V CDR1 and CDR2: MNHEY, SMNVEV (reference sequence). This CDR3 has 13 amino acids. V was shortened by 5 bases and J by 7 bases, with 11 bases between the two germline ends. CDR3 sequence: CASSDPVGGELFF. The CDR3 coding sequence is TGTGCCAGCAGTGACCCCGTCGGCGGGGAGCTGTTTTTT.

This clonotype came up many times. This rearrangement joins TRBV20-1 to TRBJ2-5; 15 bases agree with TRBD2. The CDR3 is made up of 16 amino acids. V shed 4 bases, J shed 4 bases, and the junction held 7 bases outside the gene matches. Per germline, CDR1 DFQATT and CDR2 SNEGSKA (reference sequence). The CDR3 DNA follows: TGCAGTGCTACCCTCCCGGGACTAGCGGGAGGAGAGACCCAGTACTTC. Translation: CSATLPGLAGGETQYF.

The sample holds many counts of this clonotype. In DNA form, the CDR3 reads TGTGCCAGCAGTTTATCGGGAAGGGCCTATGAGACCCAGTACTTC. It encodes CASSLSGRAYETQYF. The rearrangement links TRBV27 to TRBJ2-5, with D unresolved. V lost 0 bases to trimming and J lost 5 bases, with 13 bases between them. This CDR3 comprises 15 residues. Looked up from germline, CDR1 is MNHEY and CDR2 is SMNVEV (reference sequence).

This clonotype has ten or more counts. The rearrangement links TRBV2 to TRBJ1-4, with D perhaps matching TRBD1 (5 bases). This CDR3 is 15 amino acids long. Trimming removed 2 bases at V and 3 bases at J, with 10 bases between. Germline values: CDR1 SNHLY, CDR2 FYNNEI. The CDR3 loop reads CASSEWRGANEKLFF. In nucleotides, the CDR3 is TGTGCCAGCAGTGAATGGAGGGGAGCTAATGAAAAACTGTTTTTT.